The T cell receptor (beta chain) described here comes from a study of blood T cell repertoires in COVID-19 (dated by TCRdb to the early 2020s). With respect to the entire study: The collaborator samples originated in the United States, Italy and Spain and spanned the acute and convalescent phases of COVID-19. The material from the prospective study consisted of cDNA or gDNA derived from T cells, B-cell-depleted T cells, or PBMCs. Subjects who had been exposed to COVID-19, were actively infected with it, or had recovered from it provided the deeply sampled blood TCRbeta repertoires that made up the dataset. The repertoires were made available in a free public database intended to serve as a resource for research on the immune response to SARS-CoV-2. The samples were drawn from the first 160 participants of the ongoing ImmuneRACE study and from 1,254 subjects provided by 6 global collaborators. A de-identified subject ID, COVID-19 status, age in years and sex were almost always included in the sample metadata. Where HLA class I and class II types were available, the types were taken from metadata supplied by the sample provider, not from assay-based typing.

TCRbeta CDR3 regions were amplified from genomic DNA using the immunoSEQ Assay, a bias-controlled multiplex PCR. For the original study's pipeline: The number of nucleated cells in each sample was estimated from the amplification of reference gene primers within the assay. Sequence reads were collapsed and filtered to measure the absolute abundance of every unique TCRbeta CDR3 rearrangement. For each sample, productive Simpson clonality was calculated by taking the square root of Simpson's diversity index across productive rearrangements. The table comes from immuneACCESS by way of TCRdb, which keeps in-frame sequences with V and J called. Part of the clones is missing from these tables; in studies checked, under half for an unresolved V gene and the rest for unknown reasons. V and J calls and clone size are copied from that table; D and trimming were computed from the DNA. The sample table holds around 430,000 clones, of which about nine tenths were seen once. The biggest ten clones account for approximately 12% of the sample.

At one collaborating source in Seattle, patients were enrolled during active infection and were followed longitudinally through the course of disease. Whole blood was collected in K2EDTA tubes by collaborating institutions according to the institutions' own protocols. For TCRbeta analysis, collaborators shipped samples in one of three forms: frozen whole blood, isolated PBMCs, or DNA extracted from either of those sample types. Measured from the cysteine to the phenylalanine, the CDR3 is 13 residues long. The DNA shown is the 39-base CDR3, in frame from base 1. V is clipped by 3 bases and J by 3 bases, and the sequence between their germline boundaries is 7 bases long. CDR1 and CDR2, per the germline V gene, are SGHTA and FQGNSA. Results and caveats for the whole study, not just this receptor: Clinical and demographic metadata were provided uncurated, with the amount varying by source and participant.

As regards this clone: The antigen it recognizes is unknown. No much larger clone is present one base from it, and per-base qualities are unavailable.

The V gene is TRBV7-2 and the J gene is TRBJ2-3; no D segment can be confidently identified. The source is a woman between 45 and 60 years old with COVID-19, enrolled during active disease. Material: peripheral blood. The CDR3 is CASSFSGTDTQYF. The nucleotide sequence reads TGTGCCAGCAGCTTCTCCGGGACAGATACGCAGTATTTT. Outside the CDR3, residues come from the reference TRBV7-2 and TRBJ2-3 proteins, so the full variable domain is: GAGVSQSPSNKVTEKGKDVELRCDPISGHTALYWYRQSLGQGLEFLIYFQGNSAPDKSGLPSDRFSAERTGGSVSTLTIQRTQQEDSAVYLCASSFSGTDTQYFGPGTRLTVL.